Listed below are T cell receptor beta chains from one sample, sequenced in a study of control samples from healthy donors and cancer patients. Here immunoSEQ multiplex PCR was the method, and the copy in TCRdb shows in-frame clones only, minus some. Altogether a few hundred thousand clones are present, approximately 92% being singletons, with the ten largest covering 5% to 7%. Sequencing was done on a sample of PBMCs. All receptors come from a man aged 40-49 years with head and neck cancer. Each CDR3 is given with its conserved first and last residue. D genes are given only for firm matches. Clone size, where shown, is once, few, many, or a class for clones that have expanded.

>.|TRBV5-1|TRBJ2-1|.
CASSLGGGWEQFF
>.|TRBV29-1|TRBJ2-3|TRBD1
CSVTTGTGGIDTQYF
>once|TRBV9|TRBJ2-2|TRBD1
CASSVAQGAIVGELFF
>once|TRBV19|TRBJ2-7|.
CASSPGISYEQYF
>few|TRBV2|TRBJ1-5|.
CASSRNRAKDQPQHF
>once|TRBV27|TRBJ1-6|.
CASRRDRNSPLHF
>.|TRBV7-2|TRBJ2-2|TRBD1
CASSLDARQGLKTGELFF
>.|TRBV7-2|TRBJ1-1|.
CASSSRGWTEAFF
>.|TRBV5-1|TRBJ2-3|.
CASSLGMDSTDTQYF
>.|TRBV5-5|TRBJ1-4|TRBD1
CASSRGGATNEKLFF
>.|TRBV27|TRBJ1-5|.
CASSSGGPLQPQHF
>.|TRBV5-1|TRBJ1-4|.
CASSANPGATSTNEKLFF
>.|TRBV5-1|TRBJ2-1|.
CASSLGRAGGSYNEQFF
>.|TRBV5-1|TRBJ2-1|.
CASSLGPVGNEQFF
>.|TRBV28|TRBJ1-5|.
CASRGRVSQPQHF
>many|TRBV6-5|TRBJ1-2|TRBD1
CASHRGRNYGYTF
>.|TRBV6-5|TRBJ2-5|.
CASSTLFPGETQYF
>.|TRBV28|TRBJ2-7|TRBD2
CASSPGTSGRSDEQYF
>once|TRBV24-1|TRBJ2-3|TRBD2
CATSDSRLAGVPDTQYF
>.|TRBV6-1|TRBJ2-7|.
CASSEELVNSYEQYF
>.|TRBV7-9|TRBJ2-1|.
CASSDEQFF
>.|TRBV7-9|TRBJ1-3|.
CASTLRGDTIYF